This T cell receptor beta chain was captured in a study of blood T cell repertoires in COVID-19. The wider study: The cDNA or gDNA used as material had been derived from T cells, B-cell-depleted T cells, or PBMCs.

TCRdb's copy holds only in-frame clones and misses some; the assay was immunoSEQ multiplex PCR. The table includes over 110,000 clones, approximately 88% detected once. V was shortened by 2 bases and J by 2 bases, with 9 bases between the two germline ends. Per germline, CDR1 MNHNY and CDR2 SVGAGI (reference sequence). The CDR3 spans 14 residues. The sequence derives from a human donor in a cohort sampled during active COVID-19. The V call is TRBV6-6, the J call TRBJ1-2; a possible D gene is TRBD1 (6 bases). The source material was peripheral blood. The CDR3 is CASSYGTLNYGYTF. The CDR3 nucleotides are TGTGCCAGCAGTTACGGGACATTAAACTATGGCTACACCTTC.